Below, one T cell receptor (beta chain) is given with its context. Its antigen remains unidentified. The junction and the germline gene differ at one end; a read error may be behind it. The CDR3 sequence is 12 residues long. Per the germline V gene, CDR1 is MNHEY and CDR2 is SMNVEV (reference sequence). The data were obtained in a study of post-analysis software for immune sequencing data. The TCR beta cDNA libraries carried unique molecular identifiers. TCRdb itself ran the PCR reads through MiXCR, one entry per CDR3 protein. Of some 500,000 distinct CDR3 sequences in the sample, around 40% were seen once. Whole-study findings and limits: Comparison of patients with controls showed five TRBV segments more frequent in patients, TRBV5-6, TRBV5-1 and TRBV20-1 among them.

The V and J genes are TRBV27 and TRBJ2-7; the D gene is possibly TRBD1 (5 bases). The sequence was collected from a girl under 18 with multiple sclerosis. The sequencing sample was made of blood. In DNA form, the CDR3 reads TGTGCCAGCACTTTAAGGGGTTGGGAGCAGTACTTC. Protein sequence: CASTLRGWEQYF.